The 12 T cell receptor beta chains given below trace back to one sample, sequenced in a study of type 1 and type 2 diabetes patients (TCRdb year 2016). The reads were generated on an Illumina MiSeq. TCRbeta CDR3 amplification used genomic DNA from the sorted T cell subsets as template. The TCRbeta CDR3 region was amplified by multiplex PCR with 30 forward and 13 reverse primers. TCRdb itself trimmed the public reads at Q25 with fastp, ran MiXCR and retained productive beta chains. Rows are unified per CDR3 protein, each entry keeping the most common DNA and genes. The sample profile shows 250,000 or so distinct CDR3 sequences; approximately 50% of them were found once. About an eighth of the sample is held by the ten biggest clonotypes. Specimen: peripheral blood mononuclear cells (PBMCs). These receptors all come from a man aged 18 to 30 with type 2 diabetes.

This clonotype was seen a handful of times. V and J are TRBV30 and TRBJ1-2; the match to TRBD1 covers 10 bases. Germline-derived CDR1 and CDR2 are GTSNPN and SVGIG (reference sequence). V lost 8 bases, J lost 8 bases, and 14 bases stayed unmatched. The CDR3 extends over 14 amino acids. DNA of the CDR3: TGTGCCGGACCCCTCGACAGGGGGCGGGCAGGCTACACCTTC. It yields the protein CAGPLDRGRAGYTF.

V usage is TRBV7-3 and J usage is TRBJ2-7; tentative D call: TRBD2 (6 bases). The CDR3 covers 13 residues. In germline, CDR1 is SGHTA, CDR2 FQGTGA. Trimming removed 2 bases at V and 6 bases at J, with 11 bases between. CDR3 DNA sequence: TGTGCCAGCAGCTTAGATCATAGCGGCGAGCAGTACTTC. This codes for CASSLDHSGEQYF.

Points on this clonotype: Compared with germline, one end of the junction differs, possibly owing to a read error. The DNA of the CDR3 is TGCAGTACTAGACCCACTAGCGGGCTTCCTCCTTCCTACGAGCAGTACTTC. Its translation is CSTRPTSGLPPSYEQYF. V is TRBV20-1 and J is TRBJ2-7; 9 bases map to TRBD2. The CDR3 is made up of 17 amino acids. In germline, CDR1 is DFQATT, CDR2 SNEGSKA (reference sequence).

A word on this clonotype: Just one base apart from a much larger clone, this may be a read error. The chain joins TRBV2 to TRBJ2-7; 8 bases line up with TRBD1. Germline-derived CDR1 and CDR2 are SNHLY and FYNNEI. The CDR3 is 11 amino acids. V lost 6 bases to trimming and J lost 6 bases; unmatched junction nucleotides: 1. CDR3 DNA: TGTGCCAGCAGGACAGGGGTCGAGCAGTACTTC. Amino acid sequence: CASRTGVEQYF.

The chain couples TRBV9 to TRBJ2-5; D is tentatively TRBD1 or TRBD2 (5 bases each). Germline V lookup: CDR1 SGDLS, CDR2 YYNGEE. The CDR3 consists of 13 residues. V lost 8 bases and J lost 1, with 12 bases in between. CDR3 protein: CASQRGGQETQYF. CDR3 nucleotide sequence: TGTGCCAGTCAGAGGGGCGGCCAAGAGACCCAGTACTTC. The variable domain in full, with the rest retrieved from reference TRBV9 and TRBJ2-5, is DSGVTQTPKHLITATGQRVTLRCSPRSGDLSVYWYQQSLDQGLQFLIQYYNGEERAKGNILERFSAQQFPDLHSELNLSSLELGDSALYFCASQRGGQETQYFGPGTRLLVL.

This clonotype has a single count. The chain uses TRBV7-3 and TRBJ2-1, with 8 bases that match TRBD2. This CDR3 is 16 amino acids long. Germline assignment: CDR1 SGHTA and CDR2 FQGTGA. Trimming cost V 2 bases and J 2 bases; bases outside gene matches: 5. CDR3 nucleotide sequence: TGTGCCAGCAGCTTAGGGCTAGCGGGTACCTACAATGAGCAGTTCTTC. It yields the protein CASSLGLAGTYNEQFF. Filled out from reference TRBV7-3 and TRBJ2-1, the complete variable domain reads GAGVSQTPSNKVTEKGKYVELRCDPISGHTALYWYRQSLGQGPEFLIYFQGTGAADDSGLPNDRFFAVRPEGSVSTLKIQRTERGDSAVYLCASSLGLAGTYNEQFFGPGTRLTVL.

In the case of this clonotype: This clone may be a read error of a much larger clone one base away. The conserved phenylalanine or tryptophan normally closing the CDR3 is absent here, so this likely arose from a read error. This chain uses TRBV25-1 with TRBJ1-6; 9 bases map to TRBD1. This CDR3 spans 13 amino acids. Germline-derived CDR1 and CDR2 are MGHDK and SYGVNS. With 7 bases clipped from V and 7 bases from J, the junction kept 2 bases outside the gene matches. The CDR3 protein is CASIGTGNSPLHL. The CDR3 coding sequence is TGTGCCAGCATTGGGACAGGGAATTCACCCCTCCACCTT.

CDR3 loop: CASSRNRDKHPYEQYF. The CDR3, as DNA: TGTGCCAGCAGCCGCAACCGGGACAAACACCCCTACGAGCAGTACTTC. V usage is TRBV2 and J usage is TRBJ2-7; D is perhaps TRBD1 (6 bases). Germline V gene lookup returns CDR1 SNHLY and CDR2 FYNNEI. Trimming cost V 6 bases and J 2 bases, with 20 bases left between them. The CDR3 contains 16 residues. Variable domain in full (rest from reference TRBV2 and TRBJ2-7): EPEVTQTPSHQVTQMGQEVILRCVPISNHLYFYWYRQILGQKVEFLVSFYNNEISEKSEIFDDQFSVERPDGSNFTLKIRSTKLEDSAMYFCASSRNRDKHPYEQYFGPGTRLTVT.

The chain is built from TRBV30 and TRBJ1-2; the D gene is possibly TRBD1 (6 bases). Germline V gene sequence: CDR1 GTSNPN, CDR2 SVGIG (reference sequence). V lost 0 bases to trimming and J lost 4 bases, with 9 bases between them. This CDR3 has 13 amino acids. The CDR3 DNA sequence: TGTGCCTGGAGTGTAGGGACATCCTATGGCTACACCTTC. Its protein product is CAWSVGTSYGYTF.

This clonotype has only a few counts. The V call is TRBV14, the J call TRBJ1-2; D is uncertain. V gave up 4 bases and J gave up 4 bases, with 13 bases separating them. This CDR3 spans 14 amino acids. In germline, CDR1 is SGHDN, CDR2 FVKESK. The CDR3 loop reads CASSLASEGYGYTF. The CDR3, as DNA: TGTGCCAGCAGCCTCGCCTCCGAGGGCTATGGCTACACCTTC.

The chain has TRBV27 and TRBJ1-4; D not certain. This CDR3 comprises 15 residues. Germline V gene data show CDR1 as MNHEY and CDR2 as SMNVEV (reference sequence). Trimming took off 4 bases at V and 8 bases at J, with 17 bases between the two ends. The CDR3 coding sequence is TGTGCCAGCAGTTCTCGCCCGGGAGGAGGGGAAAAACTGTTTTTT. Protein: CASSSRPGGGEKLFF.

The CDR3 here is CASRLAGQNNEQFF. CDR3 nucleotides: TGCGCCAGCCGCCTAGCGGGCCAGAACAATGAGCAGTTCTTC. The rearrangement links TRBV5-1 to TRBJ2-1; 8 bases are a match to TRBD2. The CDR3 sequence is 14 residues long. Germline CDR1 is SGHRS and CDR2 is YFSETQ. Losses at the gene ends were 7 bases for V and 5 bases for J; bases not matched to a gene: 8.